The rows below give T cell receptor beta chains drawn from one sample of a study of CD8+ T cells in alopecia areata. TCRdb keeps only in-frame clones here, not all; method: immunoSEQ multiplex PCR. The repertoire holds roughly 110,000 clones, roughly 84% seen once, with roughly a quarter in the top ten. The sample in question was CD8+ T cells sorted from blood, obtained at week 24, from a patient treated with tofacitinib. These receptor sequences come from a human donor with alopecia areata. The CDR3 runs from the conserved cysteine through the conserved F or W. D genes are given only for firm matches. Size tells how often a clone was seen (once, few, many) or the class of an expanded clone, and some rows leave it out.

CDR3nt	CDR3aa	d_gene	j_gene	v_gene	abundance
TGTGCCAGCAGAACAGCTACCTACGAGCAGTACTTC	CASRTATYEQYF	-	TRBJ2-7	TRBV28	-
TGTGCCAGTAGTATCTCGAAAAGCTCCTATAATTCACCCCTCCACTTT	CASSISKSSYNSPLHF	-	TRBJ1-6	TRBV19	-
TGTGCCAGCAGTCAAAGGACAGCCCAGGACACTGAAGCTTTCTTT	CASSQRTAQDTEAFF	-	TRBJ1-1	TRBV13	-
TGTGCTAGCAGCTTAGGTACCGCGCTGTCAGGCGACTACGAGCAGTACTTC	CASSLGTALSGDYEQYF	-	TRBJ2-7	TRBV7-7	-
TGCGCCAGCAGTCAAGTAGTTGGTGAAGTAGAGGGCTACACCTTC	CASSQVVGEVEGYTF	-	TRBJ1-2	TRBV4-1	-
TGCGCCAGCAGCCAAAGTAGACTCACAGATACGCAGTATTTT	CASSQSRLTDTQYF	-	TRBJ2-3	TRBV4-1	-
TGTGCCACCAGCAGGCCGGGACTGAAGACCCAGTACTTC	CATSRPGLKTQYF	-	TRBJ2-5	TRBV15	-
TGTGCCAGCAGCTTGTCGATGACAGCCTCCTACGAGCAGTACTTC	CASSLSMTASYEQYF	-	TRBJ2-7	TRBV5-6	-
TGTGCCAGCAGTCCCTCGACAGGGAACTATGGCTACACCTTC	CASSPSTGNYGYTF	TRBD1	TRBJ1-2	TRBV27	-
TGTGCCAGCAACTCGGGGGGCAACCCCCGGAGGTACACAGATACGCAGTATTTT	CASNSGGNPRRYTDTQYF	-	TRBJ2-3	TRBV7-2	-
TGCGCCAGCAGCCACAGGGAGGGTGAGGGGCCACCCCTCCACTTT	CASSHREGEGPPLHF	-	TRBJ1-6	TRBV4-1	-
TGTGCCAGCAGCAAAGTTCGGGGAGACGAGACCCAGTACTTC	CASSKVRGDETQYF	-	TRBJ2-5	TRBV21-1	few
TGTGCCAGCAGGCTGGGAACAGGGGGTTCCTACGAGCAGTACTTC	CASRLGTGGSYEQYF	TRBD1	TRBJ2-7	TRBV6-5	-
TGTGCCAGCAGTTACAGCGGATTCTACGAGCAGTACTTC	CASSYSGFYEQYF	-	TRBJ2-7	TRBV6-5	-
TGTGCCAGCACCCCCAGTGCCATCCAAGAGACCCAGTACTTC	CASTPSAIQETQYF	-	TRBJ2-5	TRBV28	-
TGCAGCGTTATACTAGGGAGCCGAGAAGCTTTCTTT	CSVILGSREAFF	-	TRBJ1-1	TRBV29-1	-
TGTGCCAGCAGCATAGGGGGAAACACCATATATTTT	CASSIGGNTIYF	-	TRBJ1-3	TRBV7-2	-
TGTGCCAGCAGCCAAGAACAGGGGGGAGCCAAAAACATTCAGTACTTC	CASSQEQGGAKNIQYF	TRBD1	TRBJ2-4	TRBV4-2	few
TGTGCCAGCAGTCCACAGGACAGCTATGGCTACACCTTC	CASSPQDSYGYTF	-	TRBJ1-2	TRBV27	-
TGCAGCGTTGAAGAACTCTACGAGCAGTACTTC	CSVEELYEQYF	-	TRBJ2-7	TRBV29-1	-
TGTGCCTCAGGGGGCGCCAACTATGGCTACACCTTC	CASGGANYGYTF	TRBD1	TRBJ1-2	TRBV27	-
TGTGCCAGCAGCCAAGCCCCAGGGAAGTACACCGGGGAGCTGTTTTTT	CASSQAPGKYTGELFF	-	TRBJ2-2	TRBV14	-
TGTGCCAGCAGCCATCGACTAGCGGGGACCACAGATACGCAGTATTTT	CASSHRLAGTTDTQYF	TRBD2	TRBJ2-3	TRBV7-9	-
TGTGCCAGCAGCGACGTAGCGGGATATAACAATGAGCAGTTCTTC	CASSDVAGYNNEQFF	TRBD2	TRBJ2-1	TRBV5-4	-
TGTGCCAGCAGCTTAGACCCCCCTCGGGAAGGCACAGATACGCAGTATTTT	CASSLDPPREGTDTQYF	-	TRBJ2-3	TRBV7-8	-
TGTGCCAGCTCACCGCAAGAGGACTACTATACCTACGAGCAGTACTTC	CASSPQEDYYTYEQYF	-	TRBJ2-7	TRBV18	-
TGCGCCAGCAGCTTGCAGTACTTC	CASSLQYF	-	TRBJ2-7	TRBV5-1	once
TGTGCCAGCGACGGGGGAGATGGCTACACCTTC	CASDGGDGYTF	-	TRBJ1-2	TRBV19	-
TGCGCCAGCAGCCAAGATCGGAGCGGAACCACAGATACGCAGTATTTT	CASSQDRSGTTDTQYF	-	TRBJ2-3	TRBV4-1	-
TGTGCCAGCAGCTTAGCCCCAGCGGGGGGGTTCACAGATACGCAGTATTTT	CASSLAPAGGFTDTQYF	TRBD2	TRBJ2-3	TRBV7-6	-
TGTGCCAGCAGCGAGAGCGGGGCGGTGTCAGATACGCAGTATTTT	CASSESGAVSDTQYF	TRBD2	TRBJ2-3	TRBV2	-
TGCGCCAGCAGCCAAGAGAGCCAGGGGGCAAGAGATACGCAGTATTTT	CASSQESQGARDTQYF	TRBD1	TRBJ2-3	TRBV4-3	-
TGTGCCAGCAGCCTAATAGGGGGCAGGGGGAACAATGAGCAGTTCTTC	CASSLIGGRGNNEQFF	TRBD1	TRBJ2-1	TRBV9	-
TGTGCCAGCAGCCAAGGTGGGACTAGCGGGGCCTACGAGCAGTACTTC	CASSQGGTSGAYEQYF	TRBD2	TRBJ2-7	TRBV14	-
TGTGCCAGTGGAGTGGGGGGATACAATGAGCAGTTCTTC	CASGVGGYNEQFF	-	TRBJ2-1	TRBV19	-
TGTGCCAGCTCCCAGCGGGGGTTGACCTACGAGCAGTACTTC	CASSQRGLTYEQYF	TRBD2	TRBJ2-7	TRBV6-6	-
TGTGCCAGCAGCTTAATCTGGGGAGGGGTTAATGAGCAGTTCTTC	CASSLIWGGVNEQFF	TRBD2	TRBJ2-1	TRBV7-9	-
TGTGCCAGCAGCTTGCGGATCCCAGAGCAGTTCTTC	CASSLRIPEQFF	-	TRBJ2-1	TRBV5-6	-
TGTGCCTGGAGTGGAGACCCGGGGGGGAGGACCGGGGAGCTGTTTTTT	CAWSGDPGGRTGELFF	TRBD2	TRBJ2-2	TRBV30	-